This T cell receptor (beta chain) appears in the sequencing data of a study of human T cells and chemical hapten exposure. This CDR3 has 13 residues. Germline V gives CDR1 LGHNA, CDR2 YSLEER. TCRdb itself ran the RACE reads through MiXCR, one entry per CDR3 protein. The sample lists some 300,000 distinct CDR3 sequences; 5% to 6.5% were seen once. This sample's time point: pre-sensitization, week 0. As to treatment: therapeutic diphenylcyclopropenone sensitization with weekly scalp DPC. This clonotype was counted many times. One junction end disagrees with the germline gene, perhaps due to a read error.

The clonotype was recovered from a woman aged 18 to 35 with alopecia areata. Some clones in this sample may be carry-over from other donors' samples. Sample: whole blood, taken in connection with sensitization to the hapten diphenylcyclopropenone (DPC). This chain links TRBV4-3 with TRBJ1-2, with a weak D call TRBD1 (5 bases). The CDR3 reads CASSQEPESDSFF. The CDR3 DNA is TGCGCCAGCAGCCAAGAGCCGGAATCCGACAGTTTCTTC.